Listed here are 8 T cell receptor beta chains from one sample, sequenced in a study of glioma-infiltrating T cells. Using RNA template, CDR3s of TCR alpha and beta were amplified with iRepertoire arm-PCR. TCRdb passed the multiplex PCR reads through MiXCR, listing each CDR3 protein once. The data hold a few hundred thousand distinct CDR3 sequences, with roughly 41% observed a single time. Sequences were obtained from glioma tissue, nonneoplastic brain tissue, or PBMCs (not recorded which). The receptor source for this set is a human donor with low-grade glioma or glioblastoma, undergoing nonglioma brain surgery, or in good health (not recorded which).

The gene calls are TRBV20-1 and TRBJ2-3; a weak D match, TRBD2 (6 bases). Per germline, CDR1 DFQATT and CDR2 SNEGSKA (reference sequence). The CDR3 extends over 16 amino acids. Trimming took off 2 bases at V and 0 bases at J, with 15 bases between the two ends. The CDR3 DNA sequence: TGCAGTGCTAGACGTTTAGCGGAGGCTAGCACAGATACGCAGTATTTT. Residues: CSARRLAEASTDTQYF.

Of note for this clonotype: Given a much more abundant clone one base away, this may be a read error. The chain is built from TRBV10-3 and TRBJ2-7, with 7 bases fitting TRBD2. The V and J ends lost 3 bases and 5 bases, in that order; junction bases with no gene match: 10. The V gene's germline CDR1 is ENHRY and CDR2 SYGVKD. This CDR3 is built from 15 residues. CDR3 protein: CAISDSSGMEDEQYF. Here the CDR3 DNA reads TGTGCCATCAGTGATTCTAGCGGAATGGAGGACGAGCAGTACTTC.

About this clonotype itself: A much larger clone lies a single base off, so this may be a read error. This chain uses TRBV6-6 with TRBJ1-1; D unclear. Germline CDR1 and CDR2: MNHNY and SVGAGI (reference sequence). V shed 6 bases and J shed 8 bases, with 13 bases lying between them. This CDR3 contains 12 residues. DNA of the CDR3: TGTGCCAGCAGCGACGAACCTCGGGAAGCTTTCTTT. Its translation: CASSDEPREAFF.

A note on this clonotype: This may be a read error: a much more frequent sequence differs by one nucleotide. The chain is built from TRBV6-2 or TRBV6-3 and TRBJ2-7; D perhaps matches TRBD2 (6 bases). CDR3 length: 13 residues. The V gene's germline CDR1 is MNHEY and CDR2 SVGEGT. The V end lost 6 bases, the J end lost 6 bases, and 15 bases lay between the germline ends. The CDR3 bases are TGTGCCAGCAGCGGGACTGTTCCTCCCGAGCAGTACTTC. This gives the protein CASSGTVPPEQYF.

The chain is built from TRBV2 and TRBJ1-1, with D possibly TRBD1 on 5 matching bases. The CDR3 runs 12 residues. Germline V gene data show CDR1 as SNHLY and CDR2 as FYNNEI. The V gene lost 6 bases and the J gene lost 7 bases, with 12 bases spanning the gap. The CDR3 nucleotides read TGTGCCAGCAGCACTGACAGCTATGAAGCTTTCTTT. This codes for CASSTDSYEAFF.

This clonotype appeared many times. The chain employs TRBV6-2 or TRBV6-3 and TRBJ2-2; TRBD1 might be the D (5 bases). Trimming took off 4 bases at V and 6 bases at J, with 15 bases between the two ends. CDR3 length: 15 residues. Germline lookup yields CDR1 MNHEY and CDR2 SVGEGT. DNA for the CDR3: TGTGCCAGCAGTTCTAACAGGATACTCGCCGGGGAGCTGTTTTTT. It encodes CASSSNRILAGELFF.

There are a few counts of this clonotype. V gene TRBV7-6 combines with J gene TRBJ2-3; D may be TRBD1 (6 bases). V was cut by 6 bases and J by 3 bases, with 19 bases left in between. The germline V gene encodes CDR1 SGHVS and CDR2 FNYEAQ. CDR3 length: 16 amino acids. CDR3 amino acids: CASRPVASGETDTQYF. The CDR3 DNA sequence: TGTGCCAGCAGGCCCGTCGCCTCAGGGGAAACAGATACGCAGTATTTT.

This clonotype was counted only a few times. The chain recombines TRBV4-3 with TRBJ1-3; D might be TRBD1 (5 bases). The CDR3 contains 15 residues. V shed 0 bases and J shed 8 bases, with 14 bases lying between them. CDR1 and CDR2 (germline): LGHNA, YSLEER. This CDR3 is CASSQETGTVDTIYF. The DNA of the CDR3 is TGCGCCAGCAGCCAAGAAACCGGGACGGTGGACACCATATATTTT.